The next 2 T cell receptor beta chains were all read from a single sample in a study of cytomegalovirus exposure and HLA in healthy donors. Profiling relied on immunoSEQ multiplex PCR, and the TCRdb table lists in-frame clones only, not all of them. The table lists over 150,000 clones, 75% to 85% of them singletons. The sequenced material came from PBMCs. All receptors come from a woman in her 30s in good health and CMV-seropositive.

The chain employs TRBV28 and TRBJ1-1, with TRBD1 identical over 8 bases. From germline, CDR1 is MDHEN and CDR2 SYDVKM. The CDR3 extends over 14 amino acids. Losses at the gene ends were 5 bases for V and 0 bases for J; bases not matched to a gene: 2. The CDR3 nucleotides read TGTGCCAGCAGTATACAGGGGGTGAACACTGAAGCTTTCTTT. Its translation is CASSIQGVNTEAFF.

The gene calls are TRBV10-3 and TRBJ1-2, with unresolved D. V dropped 0 bases and J dropped 3 bases, with 8 bases sitting between them. The germline V gene encodes CDR1 ENHRY and CDR2 SYGVKD. The CDR3 is 14 residues long. The CDR3 DNA follows: TGTGCCATCAGTGAGTCAGCGGGCTACTATGGCTACACCTTC. Protein product: CAISESAGYYGYTF.